These 10 T cell receptor beta chains share one sample of origin, sequenced in a study of shared clonotypes between healthy human individuals (dated by TCRdb to the early 2020s). Preparation of the library involved the immunoSEQ multiplex PCR assay. As stored in TCRdb, this immuneACCESS dataset retains in-frame rearrangements with V and J assigned. A fraction of the clones does not appear; measured against another copy, unresolved V genes explain less than half of the discrepancy, and the remainder lacks a known reason. The sample table shows around 450,000 clones, and roughly 83% are seen once. 13% of the sample is held by the ten biggest clonotypes. Sequencing was carried out using PBMCs. The receptors shown here come from a woman aged 40 to 50 in good health. Some clones in this sample may be carry-over from other donors' samples.

V is TRBV28 and J is TRBJ2-7; D is undetermined. The CDR3 contains 14 residues. Trimming took 4 bases from V and 4 from J, leaving 14 bases between them. Per germline, CDR1 MDHEN and CDR2 SYDVKM. CDR3 sequence: CASSSQGPRYEQYF. CDR3 DNA: TGTGCCAGCAGTTCGCAAGGCCCCCGGTACGAGCAGTACTTC.

This clone appeared a few times. The chain combines TRBV6-1 with TRBJ1-2; 7 nucleotides line up with TRBD1. CDR3 length: 14 residues. V shed 5 bases and J 4 bases; nucleotides not matched to a gene: 7. Per germline, CDR1 MNHNS and CDR2 SASEGT. CDR3 residues: CASSSDRRSYGYTF. The CDR3 nucleotides are TGTGCCAGCAGTTCGGACAGGCGGTCCTATGGCTACACCTTC.

The chain employs TRBV5-1 and TRBJ1-4, with D maybe TRBD1 (5 bases). Looked up from germline, CDR1 is SGHRS and CDR2 is YFSETQ. CDR3 length equals 18 residues. V shed 1 base and J shed 0 bases, with 16 bases lying between them. The CDR3 here is CASSLNSVGAATNEKLFF. CDR3 sequence (DNA): TGCGCCAGCAGCTTGAACAGTGTCGGGGCTGCAACTAATGAAAAACTGTTTTTT.

The V call is TRBV28, the J call TRBJ2-3, with TRBD1 identical over 9 bases. The CDR3 consists of 18 residues. CDR1 is MDHEN, CDR2 SYDVKM, per germline. Trimming removed 6 bases from V and 5 bases from J; junction bases left unmatched: 18. The CDR3 DNA reads as TGTGCCAGCAGCCCAGCCCGTCCGGGACAGGGAATCATAGATACGCAGTATTTT. Amino acids: CASSPARPGQGIIDTQYF.

The chain combines TRBV28 with TRBJ1-2; the match to TRBD1 covers 7 bases. The CDR3 covers 15 residues. From germline, CDR1 is MDHEN and CDR2 SYDVKM. V shed 2 bases, J shed 8 bases, and the junction held 11 bases outside the gene matches. The CDR3 reads CASSLGQAPLFGYTF. The CDR3 DNA sequence: TGTGCCAGCAGTTTAGGACAGGCGCCCCTGTTCGGCTACACCTTC.

This clone appeared a few times. This chain joins TRBV19 and TRBJ1-2; 11 bases map to TRBD1. The CDR3 has 17 amino acids. V shed 7 bases and J 7 bases; nucleotides not matched to a gene: 17. Germline CDR1 is LNHDA and CDR2 is SQIVND (reference sequence). This CDR3 is CASTIPGTGGNLLGYTF. CDR3 sequence (DNA): TGTGCCAGTACCATCCCCGGGACAGGGGGAAATCTGCTTGGCTACACCTTC.

The chain is built from TRBV18 and TRBJ2-2; 8 nucleotides match TRBD2. V lost 8 bases to trimming and J lost 1 base; unmatched junction nucleotides: 6. The germline V gene encodes CDR1 KGHSH and CDR2 LQKENI. The CDR3 spans 15 residues. In DNA form, the CDR3 reads TGTGCCAGCACACAACTAGCGGAGAACACCGGGGAGCTGTTTTTT. This sequence encodes CASTQLAENTGELFF.

This clone has only a few counts. This sequence joins TRBV28 and TRBJ1-2, with 9 bases that match TRBD1. CDR1 MDHEN and CDR2 SYDVKM come from the germline V gene. The CDR3 has 15 amino acids. The V gene end was trimmed by 5 bases and the J gene end by 4 bases; junction bases not matched to a gene: 8. CDR3 nucleotide sequence: TGTGCCAGCAGTCCCCAAGGACAGGGGACCTATGGCTACACCTTC. Encoded protein: CASSPQGQGTYGYTF.

This sequence joins TRBV5-4 and TRBJ2-5; 9 bases agree with TRBD2. V shed 0 bases and J 5 bases; nucleotides not matched to a gene: 11. There are 17 residues in the CDR3. Germline CDR1 reads SGHNT; CDR2 reads YYREEE (reference sequence). CDR3 sequence: CASSLAASGTIAETQYF. DNA of the CDR3: TGTGCCAGCAGCTTGGCCGCTAGCGGGACTATCGCCGAGACCCAGTACTTC. Full variable domain (missing parts from reference TRBV5-4 and TRBJ2-5): ETGVTQSPTHLIKTRGQQVTLRCSSQSGHNTVSWYQQALGQGPQFIFQYYREEENGRGNFPPRFSGLQFPNYSSELNVNALELDDSALYLCASSLAASGTIAETQYFGPGTRLLVL.

This clone was detected only a few times. The rearrangement uses TRBV4-2 and TRBJ2-1, with D perhaps matching TRBD2 (7 bases). V was cut by 0 bases and J by 3 bases, with 15 bases left in between. CDR3 size: 17 residues. Per germline, CDR1 LGHNA and CDR2 YNFKEQ. Written as DNA, the CDR3 is TGTGCCAGCAGCCAAGATCAGGGGACTATTCACTACAATGAGCAGTTCTTC. This sequence encodes CASSQDQGTIHYNEQFF.